The 6 T cell receptor beta chains listed next were all sequenced from one sample in a study of regulatory T cells in long-lasting Graves disease. Arm-PCR with iRepertoire HTBI primers amplified the CDR3 regions for these TCR beta libraries. MiXCR was run by TCRdb on the multiplex PCR reads, yielding one entry per CDR3 protein. The data contain 450,000 or so distinct CDR3 sequences, about a fifth of them singletons. The sample's time point: persistent/refractory GD, antithyroid drugs over 5 years with positive TRAb. PBMCs provided the RNA from which the TCR library was made. Sequences were derived from peripheral blood mononuclear cells (PBMCs), sampled when the disease was refractory, from a patient treated with antithyroid drugs. These receptor sequences come from a female donor with Graves disease.

V is TRBV3-1 and J is TRBJ2-5; the D gene is possibly TRBD1 (5 bases). The DNA end is more similar to TRBJ2-7, so the J call may be wrong. The CDR3 has 14 residues. From germline, CDR1 is LGHDT and CDR2 YNNKEL (reference sequence). CDR3 sequence (DNA): TGTGCCAGCAGCCTGGTAGGGGCCAGTTACGAGCAGTACTTC. Translating it yields CASSLVGASYEQYF.

This clonotype was observed a handful of times. The chain carries TRBV19 and TRBJ2-7, with D unclear. There are 15 residues in the CDR3. V shed 5 bases and J shed 0 bases, with 14 bases lying between them. Per germline, CDR1 LNHDA and CDR2 SQIVND (reference sequence). For the CDR3, the DNA is TGTGCCAGTAGTCTTGATAGCTTCAACTCCTACGAGCAGTACTTC. It translates to CASSLDSFNSYEQYF.

This clonotype was observed a handful of times. This chain uses TRBV19 with TRBJ2-7; 9 bases line up with TRBD1. The CDR3 sequence is 16 residues long. Trimming cost V 1 base and J 3 bases; bases outside gene matches: 7. Germline CDR1 reads LNHDA; CDR2 reads SQIVND (reference sequence). CDR3 sequence (DNA): TGTGCCAGTAGTATAGGGGGGACAGGGAGGATCTACGAGCAGTACTTC. It codes for CASSIGGTGRIYEQYF.

This rearrangement joins TRBV9 to TRBJ2-1, with 10 bases lining up with TRBD1. Trimming cost V 3 bases and J 4 bases; bases outside gene matches: 7. The CDR3 is made up of 16 amino acids. CDR1 SGDLS and CDR2 YYNGEE come from the germline V gene. Here the CDR3 reads CASSALKGQGYNEQFF. The CDR3 DNA follows: TGTGCCAGCAGCGCCCTCAAGGGACAGGGGTACAATGAGCAGTTCTTC.

In its sample, this clonotype was seen many times. The gene calls are TRBV6-1 and TRBJ2-7; D is undetermined. Germline values: CDR1 MNHNS, CDR2 SASEGT. V was shortened by 7 bases and J by 3 bases, with 7 bases between the two germline ends. The CDR3 length is 11 residues. In DNA, the CDR3 is TGTGCCAGCACGGCTTACTACGAGCAGTACTTC. Translating it yields CASTAYYEQYF.

The chain employs TRBV6-1 and TRBJ2-3; TRBD2 matches at 9 bases. The germline V gene has CDR1 MNHNS and CDR2 SASEGT. The CDR3 contains 16 residues. The trim removed 7 bases at V and 2 bases at J, leaving 10 bases unmatched. CDR3 sequence: CASNRLAEYYTDTQYF. CDR3 sequence (DNA): TGTGCCAGCAATCGACTAGCGGAGTATTACACAGATACGCAGTATTTT.